At least ten counts were recorded for the clone carrying this TCR beta chain. What it binds is not known. Germline CDR1 is LNHNV and CDR2 is YYDKDF (reference sequence). The CDR3 spans 15 residues. Trimming shortened V by 4 bases and J by 5 bases, and 17 bases separated the two germline ends. TCRdb passed the 5' RACE reads through MiXCR, listing each CDR3 protein once. The sample lists approximately 210,000 distinct CDR3 sequences, roughly a tenth seen once, with less than 4% in the top ten. These data originate in a study of T-cell memory formation after mild COVID-19. At the level of the study: There were largely donor-specific TCR clusters. Study outcomes and limitations: In second-wave clones peaking day 37, SARS-CoV-2 specificity remained unconfirmed. Those CD4+ clones that contracted were mainly in CM and EM (CD8+ ones in EMRA). Clones that contracted from day 15 to 85 were balanced CD4/CD8, while later expanders leaned CD4+.

Sample: PBMCs or a T cell subset sorted from them (not recorded which). The gene calls are TRBV15 and TRBJ2-5, with D perhaps TRBD2 (5 bases). The clonotype comes from a man aged 18-30 years who had mild COVID-19 (a few samples of this study predate the infection). Cell type and time point are not known. CDR3 nucleotide sequence: TGTGCCACCAGCAATCAGTTTTCCCCGGGGGAGACCCAGTACTTC. As protein: CATSNQFSPGETQYF.